This T cell receptor beta chain originates from a study of blood T cell repertoires in COVID-19. The CDR3 is 12 residues long. V gave up 4 bases and J gave up 4 bases, with 10 bases separating them. The germline V gene has CDR1 GTSNPN and CDR2 SVGIG (reference sequence). Measured with immunoSEQ multiplex PCR; TCRdb has only the in-frame clones, and not every one. The table lists around 120,000 clones, 85% to 90% of them singletons. This TCR was recovered from a woman in her 70s with acute or convalescent COVID-19. The specimen sequenced was peripheral blood. The J gene is TRBJ1-1, the V gene TRBV30; unclear D gene. In DNA form, the CDR3 reads TGTGCCTGGAATAGAGATGCCACTGAAGCTTTCTTT. It codes for CAWNRDATEAFF.